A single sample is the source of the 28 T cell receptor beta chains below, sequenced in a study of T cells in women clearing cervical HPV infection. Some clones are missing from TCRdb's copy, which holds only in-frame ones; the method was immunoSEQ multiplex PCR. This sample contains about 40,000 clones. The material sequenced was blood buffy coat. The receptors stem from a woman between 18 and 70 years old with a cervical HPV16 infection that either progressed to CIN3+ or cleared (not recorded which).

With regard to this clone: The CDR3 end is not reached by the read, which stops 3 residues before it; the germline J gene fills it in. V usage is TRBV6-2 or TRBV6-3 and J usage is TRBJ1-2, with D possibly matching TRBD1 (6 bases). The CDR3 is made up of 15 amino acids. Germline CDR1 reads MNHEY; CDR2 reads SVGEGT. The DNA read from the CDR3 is TGTGCCAGCAGAACCCAGGGGTGGAGCTCCTACGAC. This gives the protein CASRTQGWSSYD. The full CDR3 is CASRTQGWSSYDYTF.

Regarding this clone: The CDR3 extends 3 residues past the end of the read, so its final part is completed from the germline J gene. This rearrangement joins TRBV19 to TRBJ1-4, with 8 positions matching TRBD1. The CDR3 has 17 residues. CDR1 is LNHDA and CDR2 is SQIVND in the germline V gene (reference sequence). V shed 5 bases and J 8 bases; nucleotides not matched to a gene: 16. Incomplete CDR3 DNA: TGTGCCAGTAGTCTGACAGGGGTGAGAAACGGTCAGGAAAAA. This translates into CASSLTGVRNGQEK. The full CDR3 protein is CASSLTGVRNGQEKLFF.

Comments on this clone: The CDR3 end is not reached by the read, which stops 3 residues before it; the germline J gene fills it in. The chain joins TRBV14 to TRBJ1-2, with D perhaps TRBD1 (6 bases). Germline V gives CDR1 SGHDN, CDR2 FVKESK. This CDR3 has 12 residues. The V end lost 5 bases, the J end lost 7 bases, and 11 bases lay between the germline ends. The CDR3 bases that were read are TGTGCCAGCAGCAGCCAGGGGTTTGGC. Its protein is CASSSQGFG. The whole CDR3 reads CASSSQGFGYTF.

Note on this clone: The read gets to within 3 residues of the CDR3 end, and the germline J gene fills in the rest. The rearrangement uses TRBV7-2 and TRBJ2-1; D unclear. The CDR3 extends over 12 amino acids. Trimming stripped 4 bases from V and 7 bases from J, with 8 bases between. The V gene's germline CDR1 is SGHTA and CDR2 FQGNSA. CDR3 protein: CASSSYQNEQFF. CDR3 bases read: TGTGCCAGCAGCTCGTACCAGAATGAG.

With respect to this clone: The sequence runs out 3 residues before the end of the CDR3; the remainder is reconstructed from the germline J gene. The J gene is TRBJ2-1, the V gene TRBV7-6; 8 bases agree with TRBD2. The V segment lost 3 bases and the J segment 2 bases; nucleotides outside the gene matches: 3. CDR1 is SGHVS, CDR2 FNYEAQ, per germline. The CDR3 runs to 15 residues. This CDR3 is CASSFFSGAYNEQFF. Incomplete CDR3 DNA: TGTGCCAGCAGCTTCTTTAGCGGGGCCTACAATGAG. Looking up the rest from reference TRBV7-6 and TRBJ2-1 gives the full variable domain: GAGVSQSPRYKVTKRGQDVALRCDPISGHVSLYWYRQALGQGPEFLTYFNYEAQQDKSGLPNDRFSAERPEGSISTLTIQRTEQRDSAMYRCASSFFSGAYNEQFFGPGTRLTVL.

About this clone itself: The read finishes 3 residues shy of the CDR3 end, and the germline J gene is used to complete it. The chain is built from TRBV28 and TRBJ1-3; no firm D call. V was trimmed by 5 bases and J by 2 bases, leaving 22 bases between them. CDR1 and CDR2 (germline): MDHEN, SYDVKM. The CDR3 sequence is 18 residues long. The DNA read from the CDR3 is TGTGCCAGCAGTCCCTACCTCACACTGCGGAGCACTGGAAACACC. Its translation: CASSPYLTLRSTGNT. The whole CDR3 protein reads CASSPYLTLRSTGNTIYF.

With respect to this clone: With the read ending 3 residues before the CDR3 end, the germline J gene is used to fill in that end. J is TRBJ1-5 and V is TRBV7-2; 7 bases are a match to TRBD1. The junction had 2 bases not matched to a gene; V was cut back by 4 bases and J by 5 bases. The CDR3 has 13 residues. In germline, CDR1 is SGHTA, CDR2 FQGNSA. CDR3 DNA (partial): TGTGCCAGCAGCTCCCAGGGGGATCAGCCC. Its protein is CASSSQGDQP. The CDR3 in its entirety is CASSSQGDQPQHF.

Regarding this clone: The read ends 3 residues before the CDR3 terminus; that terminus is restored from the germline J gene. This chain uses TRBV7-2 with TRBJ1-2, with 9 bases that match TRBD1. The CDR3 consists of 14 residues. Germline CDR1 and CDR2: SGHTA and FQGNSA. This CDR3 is CASSFMDRGYDYTF. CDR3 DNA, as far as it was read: TGTGCCAGCAGCTTTATGGACAGGGGTTACGAC. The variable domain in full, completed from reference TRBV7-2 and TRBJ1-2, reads GAGVSQSPSNKVTEKGKDVELRCDPISGHTALYWYRQSLGQGLEFLIYFQGNSAPDKSGLPSDRFSAERTGGSVSTLTIQRTQQEDSAVYLCASSFMDRGYDYTFGSGTRLTVV.

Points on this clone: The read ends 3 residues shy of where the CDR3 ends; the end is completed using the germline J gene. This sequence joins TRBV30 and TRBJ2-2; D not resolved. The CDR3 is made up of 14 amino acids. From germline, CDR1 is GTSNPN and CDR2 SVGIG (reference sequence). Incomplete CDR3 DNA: TGTGCCTGGAGTGTCATGCTCCACAATTCACCG. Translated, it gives CAWSVMLHNSP. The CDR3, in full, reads CAWSVMLHNSPLFF.

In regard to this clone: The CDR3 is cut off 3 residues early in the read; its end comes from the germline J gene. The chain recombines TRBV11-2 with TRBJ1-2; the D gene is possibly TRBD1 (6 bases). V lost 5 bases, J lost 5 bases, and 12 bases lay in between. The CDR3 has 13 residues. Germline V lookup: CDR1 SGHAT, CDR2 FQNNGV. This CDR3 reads CASSGQTVYGYTF. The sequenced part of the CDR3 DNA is TGTGCCAGCAGCGGACAGACAGTTTATGGC. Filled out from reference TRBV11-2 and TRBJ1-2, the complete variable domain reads EAGVAQSPRYKIIEKRQSVAFWCNPISGHATLYWYQQILGQGPKLLIQFQNNGVVDDSQLPKDRFSAERLKGVDSTLKIQPAKLEDSAVYLCASSGQTVYGYTFGSGTRLTVV.

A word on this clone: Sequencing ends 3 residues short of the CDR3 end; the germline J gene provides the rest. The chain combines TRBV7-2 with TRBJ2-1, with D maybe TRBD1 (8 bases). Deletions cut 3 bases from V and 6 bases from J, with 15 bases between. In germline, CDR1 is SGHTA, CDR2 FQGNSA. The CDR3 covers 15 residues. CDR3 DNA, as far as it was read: TGTGCCAGCAGCTTGGACAGGGAGGGGGGCAATGAG. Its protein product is CASSLDREGGNE. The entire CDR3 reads CASSLDREGGNEQFF.

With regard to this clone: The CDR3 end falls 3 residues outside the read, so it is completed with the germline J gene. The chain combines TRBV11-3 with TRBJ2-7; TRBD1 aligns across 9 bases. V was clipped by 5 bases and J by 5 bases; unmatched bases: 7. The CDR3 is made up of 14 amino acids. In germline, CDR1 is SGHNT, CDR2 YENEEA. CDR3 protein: CASSPGDRVNEQYF. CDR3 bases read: TGTGCCAGCAGCCCCGGGGACAGGGTGAACGAG. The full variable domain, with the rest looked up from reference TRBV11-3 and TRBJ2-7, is EAGVVQSPRYKIIEKKQPVAFWCNPISGHNTLYWYLQNLGQGPELLIRYENEEAVDDSQLPKDRFSAERLKGVDSTLKIQPAELGDSAVYLCASSPGDRVNEQYFGPGTRLTVT.

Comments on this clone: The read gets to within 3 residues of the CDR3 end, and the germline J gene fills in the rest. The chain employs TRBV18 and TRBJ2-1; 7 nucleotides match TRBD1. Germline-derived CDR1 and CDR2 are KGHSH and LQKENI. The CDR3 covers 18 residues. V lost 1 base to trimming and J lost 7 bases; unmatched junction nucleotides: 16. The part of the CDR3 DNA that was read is TGTGCCAGCTCACCACTTCGACAGGGAAAGTCCGGTGGTAATGAG. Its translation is CASSPLRQGKSGGNE. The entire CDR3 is CASSPLRQGKSGGNEQFF.

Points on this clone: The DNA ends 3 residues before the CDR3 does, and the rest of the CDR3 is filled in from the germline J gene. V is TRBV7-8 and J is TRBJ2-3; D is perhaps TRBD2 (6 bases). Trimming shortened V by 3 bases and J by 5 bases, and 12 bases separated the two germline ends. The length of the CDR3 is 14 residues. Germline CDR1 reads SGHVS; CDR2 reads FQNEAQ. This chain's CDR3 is CASSLTPAGDTQYF. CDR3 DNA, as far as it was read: TGTGCCAGCAGCTTGACACCAGCGGGAGATACG. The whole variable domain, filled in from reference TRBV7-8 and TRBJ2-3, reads GAGVSQSPRYKVAKRGQDVALRCDPISGHVSLFWYQQALGQGPEFLTYFQNEAQLDKSGLPSDRFFAERPEGSVSTLKIQRTQQEDSAVYLCASSLTPAGDTQYFGPGTRLTVL.

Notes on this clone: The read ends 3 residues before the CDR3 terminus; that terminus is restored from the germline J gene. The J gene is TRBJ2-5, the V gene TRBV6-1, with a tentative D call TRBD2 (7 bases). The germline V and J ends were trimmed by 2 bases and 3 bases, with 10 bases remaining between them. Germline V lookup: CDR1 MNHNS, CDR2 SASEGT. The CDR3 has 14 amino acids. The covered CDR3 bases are TGTGCCAGCAGTGAAAGGGGGAGGGAAGAGACC. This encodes CASSERGREET. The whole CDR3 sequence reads CASSERGREETQYF.

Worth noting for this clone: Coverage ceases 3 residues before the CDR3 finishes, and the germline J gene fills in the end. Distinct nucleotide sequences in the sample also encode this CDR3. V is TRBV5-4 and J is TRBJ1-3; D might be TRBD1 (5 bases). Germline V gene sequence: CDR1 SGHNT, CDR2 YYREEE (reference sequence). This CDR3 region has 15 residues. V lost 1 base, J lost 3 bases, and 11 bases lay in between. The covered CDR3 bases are TGTGCCAGCAGCTTGATGGGGCCCCGTGGAAACACC. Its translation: CASSLMGPRGNT. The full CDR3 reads CASSLMGPRGNTIYF.

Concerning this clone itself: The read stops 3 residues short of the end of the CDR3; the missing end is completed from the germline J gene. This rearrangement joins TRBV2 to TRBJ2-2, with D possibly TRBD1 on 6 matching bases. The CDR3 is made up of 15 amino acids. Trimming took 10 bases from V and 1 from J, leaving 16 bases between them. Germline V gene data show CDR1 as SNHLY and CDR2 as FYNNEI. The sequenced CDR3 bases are TGTGCCATTCTCCAACCGGGACAGAACACCGGGGAG. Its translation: CAILQPGQNTGE. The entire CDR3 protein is CAILQPGQNTGELFF.

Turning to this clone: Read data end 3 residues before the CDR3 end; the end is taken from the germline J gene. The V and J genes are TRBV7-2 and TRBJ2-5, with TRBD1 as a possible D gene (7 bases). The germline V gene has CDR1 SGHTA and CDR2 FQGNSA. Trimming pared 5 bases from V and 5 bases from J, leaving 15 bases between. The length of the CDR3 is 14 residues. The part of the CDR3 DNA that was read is TGTGCCAGCAGCCCTGGACAGGCGGGGGAGACC. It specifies CASSPGQAGET. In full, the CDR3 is CASSPGQAGETQYF.

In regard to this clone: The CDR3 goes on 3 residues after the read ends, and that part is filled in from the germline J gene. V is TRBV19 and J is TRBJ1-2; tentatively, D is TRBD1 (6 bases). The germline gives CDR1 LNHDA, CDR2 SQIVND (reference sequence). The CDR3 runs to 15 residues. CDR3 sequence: CASSTLDRSTDTYTF. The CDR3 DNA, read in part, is TGTGCCAGTAGTACTTTGGACAGAAGCACAGATACC.

CDR3 sequence: CASSLDTSYNEQFF. CDR3 DNA (partial): TGTGCCAGCAGCCTCGACACCTCCTACAATGAG. This chain uses TRBV7-2 with TRBJ2-1; D remains unclear. The read falls 3 residues short of the CDR3 end, and the missing part is taken from the germline J gene. Germline loops: CDR1 SGHTA, CDR2 FQGNSA. CDR3 size: 14 residues. Trimming stripped 5 bases from V and 0 bases from J, with 8 bases between.

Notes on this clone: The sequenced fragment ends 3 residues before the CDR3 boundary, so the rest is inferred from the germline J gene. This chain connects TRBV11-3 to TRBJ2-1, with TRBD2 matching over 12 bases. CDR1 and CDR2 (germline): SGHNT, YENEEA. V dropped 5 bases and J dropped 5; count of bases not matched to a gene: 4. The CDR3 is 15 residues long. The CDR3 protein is CASSPTSGRHNEQFF. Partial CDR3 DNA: TGTGCCAGCAGCCCTACTAGCGGGAGGCACAATGAG.

CDR3 DNA, as far as it was read: TGCAGTGCTAGGGGGGGGAATGGGGAAAAA. Amino acids: CSARGGNGEK. In full, the CDR3 is CSARGGNGEKLFF. This chain joins TRBV20-1 and TRBJ1-4, with D maybe TRBD1 (5 bases). The read finishes 3 residues shy of the CDR3 end, and the germline J gene is used to complete it. CDR3 length: 13 residues. Germline CDR1 reads DFQATT; CDR2 reads SNEGSKA (reference sequence). V was trimmed by 3 bases and J by 8 bases, leaving 13 bases between them.

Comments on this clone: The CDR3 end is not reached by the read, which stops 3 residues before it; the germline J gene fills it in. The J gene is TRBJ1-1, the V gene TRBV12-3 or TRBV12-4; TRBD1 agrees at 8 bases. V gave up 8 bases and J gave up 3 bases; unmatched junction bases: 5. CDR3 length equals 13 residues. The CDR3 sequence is CASVLTGDTEAFF. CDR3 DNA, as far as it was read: TGTGCCAGCGTACTGACAGGGGACACTGAA.

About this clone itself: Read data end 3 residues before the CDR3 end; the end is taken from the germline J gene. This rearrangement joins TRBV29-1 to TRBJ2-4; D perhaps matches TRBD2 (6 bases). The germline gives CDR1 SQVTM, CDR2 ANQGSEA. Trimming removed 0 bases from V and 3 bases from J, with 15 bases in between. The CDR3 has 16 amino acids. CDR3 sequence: CSVEEVAGWGKNIQYF. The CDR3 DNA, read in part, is TGCAGCGTTGAAGAAGTGGCGGGGTGGGGCAAAAACATT.

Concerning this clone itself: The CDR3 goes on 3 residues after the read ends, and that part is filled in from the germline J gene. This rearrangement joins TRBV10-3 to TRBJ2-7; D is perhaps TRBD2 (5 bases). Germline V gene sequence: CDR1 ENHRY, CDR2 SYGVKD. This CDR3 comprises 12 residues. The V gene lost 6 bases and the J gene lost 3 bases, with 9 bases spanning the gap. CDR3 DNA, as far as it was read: TGTGCCATCAGAGGTGAGGGCTACGAG. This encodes CAIRGEGYE. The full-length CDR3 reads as CAIRGEGYEQYF.

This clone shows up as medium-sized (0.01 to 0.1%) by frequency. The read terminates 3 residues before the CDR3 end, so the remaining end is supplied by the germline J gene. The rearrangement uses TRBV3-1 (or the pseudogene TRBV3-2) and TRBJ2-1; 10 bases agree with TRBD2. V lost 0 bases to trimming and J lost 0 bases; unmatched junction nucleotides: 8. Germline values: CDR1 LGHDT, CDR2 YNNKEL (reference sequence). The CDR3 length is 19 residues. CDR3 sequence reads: CASSQEASGSRSSYNEQFF. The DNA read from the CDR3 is TGTGCCAGCAGCCAAGAGGCTAGCGGGAGCCGTAGCTCCTACAATGAG.

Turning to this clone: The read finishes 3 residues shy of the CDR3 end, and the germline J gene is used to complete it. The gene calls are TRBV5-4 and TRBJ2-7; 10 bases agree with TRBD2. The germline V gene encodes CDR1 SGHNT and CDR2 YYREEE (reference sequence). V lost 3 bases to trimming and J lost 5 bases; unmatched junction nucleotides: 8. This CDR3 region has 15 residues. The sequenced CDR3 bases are TGTGCCAGCAGCTCCCCGGGACTAGCGATCCACGAG. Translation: CASSSPGLAIHE. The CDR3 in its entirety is CASSSPGLAIHEQYF.

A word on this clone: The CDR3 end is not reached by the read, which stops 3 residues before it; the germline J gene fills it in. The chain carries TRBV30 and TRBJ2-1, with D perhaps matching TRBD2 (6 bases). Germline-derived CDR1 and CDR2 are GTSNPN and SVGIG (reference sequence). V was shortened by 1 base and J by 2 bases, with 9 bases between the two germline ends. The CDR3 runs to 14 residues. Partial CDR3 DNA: TGTGCCTGGAGTGAGCGGGCGCCCTACAATGAG. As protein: CAWSERAPYNE. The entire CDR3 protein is CAWSERAPYNEQFF.